The following is a T cell receptor beta chain sequence with its context. Assay used: immunoSEQ multiplex PCR; TCRdb lists only in-frame clones, some missing. This table holds 150,000 to 180,000 clones, about 94% found once. These data originate in a study of control samples from healthy donors and cancer patients. Trimming cost V 10 bases and J 6 bases; bases outside gene matches: 14. Looked up from germline, CDR1 is MNHEY and CDR2 is SMNVEV (reference sequence). This CDR3 contains 14 residues. The TCR sequence derives from a middle-aged man in good health. Sequences were obtained from blood. J is TRBJ2-7 and V is TRBV27, with 8 bases aligning to TRBD1. The CDR3 nucleotides read TGTGCCACCAGGGTCCGGACAGGGTCCGGCGAGCAGTACTTC. The encoded protein is CATRVRTGSGEQYF.